The 30 T cell receptor beta chains listed next were all sequenced from one sample in a study of blood T cell repertoires in COVID-19. Profiled with immunoSEQ multiplex PCR; TCRdb holds only in-frame clones, not every one. The table includes 150,000 to 200,000 clones, roughly nine tenths detected once. Sequencing was done on a sample of peripheral blood. Receptor source: a man in his late teens or twenties who had recovered from COVID-19.

V gene TRBV27 combines with J gene TRBJ2-5; D possibly corresponds to TRBD2 (6 bases). Germline values: CDR1 MNHEY, CDR2 SMNVEV (reference sequence). Between the trimmed V and J ends, which lost 4 bases and 4 bases, there was a span of 10 bases. This CDR3 contains 13 residues. CDR3 sequence reads: CASSSLALETQYF. The CDR3 coding sequence is TGTGCCAGCAGTTCACTAGCCTTAGAGACCCAGTACTTC.

This clone was seen once. The rearrangement links TRBV7-3 to TRBJ2-1; D may be TRBD2 (5 bases). Germline V gene sequence: CDR1 SGHTA, CDR2 FQGTGA. Trimming removed 5 bases at V and 4 bases at J, with 18 bases between. The CDR3 loop spans 16 amino acids. The CDR3 DNA reads as TGTGCCAGCAGCCCTCGGCTAGCCCCAATATACAATGAGCAGTTCTTC. Translated, it gives CASSPRLAPIYNEQFF.

This chain connects TRBV9 to TRBJ2-1; 13 positions match TRBD2. The CDR3 runs 20 residues. Per germline, CDR1 SGDLS and CDR2 YYNGEE. With V trimmed by 2 bases and J by 0 bases, 11 bases remained unmatched. The CDR3 DNA sequence: TGTGCCAGCAGCGTGGAACCGGGACTAGCGGGATCTGCCTCCTACAATGAGCAGTTCTTC. It yields the protein CASSVEPGLAGSASYNEQFF.

This clone showed up just a few times. The V gene is TRBV28, the J gene TRBJ1-2, with TRBD1 as a possible D gene (6 bases). Between the trimmed V and J ends, which lost 6 bases and 5 bases, there was a span of 19 bases. Germline V CDR1 and CDR2: MDHEN, SYDVKM. The CDR3 runs 15 residues. The CDR3 reads CASRRKGQTGYGYTF. The CDR3, as DNA: TGTGCCAGCAGACGAAAGGGGCAGACAGGATATGGCTACACCTTC.

The rearrangement joins TRBV6-5 to TRBJ2-7, with 8 bases identical to TRBD1. V trimming: 7 bases; J trimming: 6 bases; junction bases outside the gene matches: 11. In germline, CDR1 is MNHEY, CDR2 SVGAGI. The CDR3 covers 14 residues. CDR3 nucleotides: TGTGCCAGCAATCAGGACAGGGTCGGTTTCGAGCAGTACTTC. The encoded protein is CASNQDRVGFEQYF.

The chain recombines TRBV5-1 with TRBJ2-5, with 7 bases lining up with TRBD2. V was pared by 3 bases and J by 4 bases, with 12 bases of the junction left unmatched. Germline-derived CDR1 and CDR2 are SGHRS and YFSETQ. The CDR3 length is 16 residues. CDR3 region: CASSSSSGGGTETQYF. CDR3 nucleotides: TGCGCCAGCAGCTCCTCTTCTGGGGGGGGTACAGAGACCCAGTACTTC.

In this sample, this clone turned up once. The rearrangement joins TRBV19 to TRBJ2-2; maybe TRBD2 (5 bases). The CDR3 consists of 11 residues. Germline V gives CDR1 LNHDA, CDR2 SQIVND (reference sequence). V lost 6 bases to trimming and J lost 6 bases, with 5 bases between them. Here the CDR3 reads CASRGAGELFF. The CDR3 DNA reads as TGTGCCAGTAGGGGAGCCGGGGAGCTGTTTTTT.

The V and J genes are TRBV27 and TRBJ2-7; 11 bases align to TRBD1. This CDR3 has 15 residues. With 4 bases clipped from V and 4 bases from J, the junction kept 6 bases outside the gene matches. The germline V gene encodes CDR1 MNHEY and CDR2 SMNVEV (reference sequence). The CDR3 bases are TGTGCCAGCAGTTCAGCCGGGACAGGGGGGTACGAGCAGTACTTC. Translation gives CASSSAGTGGYEQYF.

The chain couples TRBV15 to TRBJ2-7; 8 positions agree with TRBD2. This CDR3 spans 17 amino acids. V dropped 1 base and J dropped 2; count of bases not matched to a gene: 10. Looked up from germline, CDR1 is LNHNV and CDR2 is YYDKDF (reference sequence). As DNA, the CDR3 is TGTGCCACCAGCAGAGCCGCGGGAGCGGGAGTGGCCTACGAGCAGTACTTC. This codes for CATSRAAGAGVAYEQYF.

This chain connects TRBV6-5 to TRBJ1-6; D unclear. V lost 9 bases and J lost 0, with 6 bases in between. Germline CDR1 is MNHEY and CDR2 is SVGAGI. The CDR3 sequence is 13 residues long. This CDR3 is CASSSSYNSPLHF. The CDR3 DNA sequence: TGTGCCAGTTCGAGCTCCTATAATTCACCCCTCCACTTT.

In its sample, this clone was seen once. This sequence joins TRBV7-9 and TRBJ1-4; tentatively, D is TRBD1 (5 bases). Trimming took off 2 bases at V and 5 bases at J, with 12 bases between the two ends. From germline, CDR1 is SEHNR and CDR2 FQNEAQ (reference sequence). This CDR3 is built from 15 residues. In DNA form, the CDR3 reads TGTGCCAGCAGCTTACTTACAGGAAGGAATGAAAAACTGTTTTTT. It translates to CASSLLTGRNEKLFF.

The V call is TRBV3-1 (or the pseudogene TRBV3-2), the J call TRBJ1-4; D is unresolved. Trimming removed 3 bases at V and 3 bases at J, with 17 bases between. Germline-derived CDR1 and CDR2 are LGHDT and YNNKEL (reference sequence). The CDR3 covers 17 residues. CDR3 sequence reads: CASSHSRLRASNEKLFF. DNA for the CDR3: TGTGCCAGCAGCCATAGTCGGCTGAGGGCCTCTAATGAAAAACTGTTTTTT.

CDR3 sequence: CASTPSGVNNEQFF. The CDR3 bases are TGTGCCAGCACTCCCTCAGGGGTTAACAATGAGCAGTTCTTC. The V gene is TRBV5-4, the J gene TRBJ2-1, with a weak D call TRBD1 (6 bases). The germline V gene has CDR1 SGHNT and CDR2 YYREEE (reference sequence). V was trimmed by 6 bases and J by 5 bases, leaving 15 bases between them. This CDR3 has 14 residues.

This clone appeared once. This rearrangement joins TRBV7-2 to TRBJ2-3, with TRBD2 identical over 7 bases. The V and J ends lost 5 bases and 2 bases, in that order; junction bases with no gene match: 10. CDR1 and CDR2 (germline): SGHTA, FQGNSA. CDR3 length: 16 amino acids. For the CDR3, the DNA is TGTGCCAGCAGCCCCGACGCGGGAGCCGCCACAGATACGCAGTATTTT. It codes for CASSPDAGAATDTQYF.

The chain couples TRBV28 to TRBJ2-7; TRBD2 matches at 7 bases. The CDR3 contains 15 residues. Looked up from germline, CDR1 is MDHEN and CDR2 is SYDVKM. V gave up 6 bases and J gave up 3 bases; unmatched junction bases: 11. The CDR3 sequence is CASRGSGGLFYEQYF. CDR3 sequence (DNA): TGTGCCAGCAGAGGATCGGGAGGTCTCTTCTACGAGCAGTACTTC.

This chain uses TRBV7-2 with TRBJ1-6; perhaps TRBD1 as D (5 bases). This CDR3 has 18 residues. Germline V gene sequence: CDR1 SGHTA, CDR2 FQGNSA. The V end lost 5 bases, the J end lost 7 bases, and 24 bases lay between the germline ends. In DNA, the CDR3 is TGTGCCAGCAGCCCTAGGGGAACGACCGCCACCCCCAATTCACCCCTCCACTTT. It encodes CASSPRGTTATPNSPLHF.

The CDR3 DNA follows: TGTGCCAGCAGTTCACGTCCGGACGAGGGAGATACGCAGTATTTT. It specifies CASSSRPDEGDTQYF. The chain employs TRBV6-2 or TRBV6-3 and TRBJ2-3; D is perhaps TRBD2 (5 bases). From germline, CDR1 is MNHEY and CDR2 SVGEGT. Trimming took 4 bases from V and 5 from J, leaving 16 bases between them. The CDR3 length is 15 residues.

This chain joins TRBV4-2 and TRBJ1-5; 8 positions match TRBD1. The ends lost 3 bases at V and 4 bases at J; junction bases unmatched: 11. This CDR3 spans 17 amino acids. Germline-derived CDR1 and CDR2 are LGHNA and YNFKEQ. DNA of the CDR3: TGTGCCAGCAGCCAGGGACAGGTTCGTGGGCAGAATCAGCCCCAGCATTTT. This codes for CASSQGQVRGQNQPQHF.

V usage is TRBV11-2 and J usage is TRBJ1-3; a possible D gene is TRBD1 (5 bases). Germline-derived CDR1 and CDR2 are SGHAT and FQNNGV. There are 15 residues in the CDR3. The germline V and J ends were trimmed by 5 bases and 0 bases, with 11 bases remaining between them. CDR3 sequence: CASSRGGSSGNTIYF. CDR3 nucleotide sequence: TGTGCCAGCAGCCGGGGGGGGAGCTCTGGAAACACCATATATTTT.

The chain joins TRBV12-3 or TRBV12-4 to TRBJ1-2; D is perhaps TRBD1 (6 bases). The CDR3 covers 11 residues. V lost 6 bases to trimming and J lost 6 bases, with 8 bases between them. This CDR3 is CASRTGNGYTF. CDR3 coding DNA: TGTGCCAGCAGGACAGGAAATGGCTACACCTTC.

The chain combines TRBV9 with TRBJ1-2; no reliable D call. Per germline, CDR1 SGDLS and CDR2 YYNGEE. Trimming removed 0 bases at V and 4 bases at J, with 13 bases between. This CDR3 is built from 15 residues. The CDR3 coding sequence is TGTGCCAGCAGCGTAGTCACAGTAAAGACCTATGGCTACACCTTC. It yields the protein CASSVVTVKTYGYTF.

The chain carries TRBV11-2 and TRBJ2-1; 10 bases map to TRBD2. Germline V CDR1 and CDR2: SGHAT, FQNNGV. The CDR3 sequence is 15 residues long. The V segment lost 2 bases and the J segment 8 bases; nucleotides outside the gene matches: 6. The CDR3 is CASSLILAGSHEQFF. CDR3 bases: TGTGCCAGCAGCTTAATACTAGCGGGATCGCATGAGCAGTTCTTC.

The chain links TRBV7-8 to TRBJ2-7; 10 bases are a match to TRBD1. This CDR3 region has 17 residues. CDR1 SGHVS and CDR2 FQNEAQ come from the germline V gene. J lost 4 bases, V lost 4 bases, and 13 bases had no gene match. CDR3 sequence: CASSSSIPGQGKYEQYF. The CDR3 DNA reads as TGTGCCAGCAGCTCGTCTATTCCGGGACAGGGGAAATACGAGCAGTACTTC.

The chain recombines TRBV9 with TRBJ1-5; TRBD1 aligns across 9 bases. The CDR3 length is 15 residues. Germline V gene sequence: CDR1 SGDLS, CDR2 YYNGEE. Germline trimming cut 2 bases from V and 6 bases from J; bases unmatched to any gene: 6. The CDR3 sequence is CASSVGTGKGQPQHF. CDR3 sequence (DNA): TGTGCCAGCAGCGTCGGGACAGGGAAGGGTCAGCCCCAGCATTTT.

The CDR3 region has the DNA TGTGCCAGCAGTCCCATTCGGGGGACCGGGGAGCTGTTTTTT. This translates into CASSPIRGTGELFF. The chain has TRBV7-9 and TRBJ2-2, with a tentative D call TRBD2 (6 bases). The V gene lost 6 bases and the J gene lost 5 bases, with 13 bases spanning the gap. The CDR3 sequence is 14 residues long. CDR1 is SEHNR, CDR2 FQNEAQ, per germline (reference sequence). Combining the CDR3 with reference TRBV7-9 and TRBJ2-2 gives the whole variable domain DTGVSQNPRHKITKRGQNVTFRCDPISEHNRLYWYRQTLGQGPEFLTYFQNEAQLEKSRLLSDRFSAERPKGSFSTLEIQRTEQGDSAMYLCASSPIRGTGELFFGEGSRLTVL.

The rearrangement links TRBV7-8 to TRBJ2-5; D remains unclear. CDR3 length: 12 residues. V dropped 5 bases and J dropped 5 bases, with 9 bases sitting between them. The germline gives CDR1 SGHVS, CDR2 FQNEAQ. As DNA, the CDR3 is TGTGCCAGCAGCCCCCCGGGTGAGACCCAGTACTTC. It specifies CASSPPGETQYF.

The chain is built from TRBV28 and TRBJ1-5; no clear D gene. In germline, CDR1 is MDHEN, CDR2 SYDVKM. V shed 7 bases and J shed 0 bases, with 16 bases lying between them. The CDR3 has 16 residues. The CDR3, as DNA: TGTGCCAGCAATCCCACAGAGTCCTATAGCAATCAGCCCCAGCATTTT. The encoded protein is CASNPTESYSNQPQHF.

In nucleotides, the CDR3 is TGTGCCAGTAGTATAGGCGGAGGGGCAGAGACCCAGTACTTC. Residues: CASSIGGGAETQYF. This chain uses TRBV19 with TRBJ2-5, with D perhaps matching TRBD2 (6 bases). CDR1 and CDR2 from the germline V gene are LNHDA and SQIVND (reference sequence). CDR3 length equals 14 residues. Trimming pared 1 base from V and 4 bases from J, leaving 10 bases between. The entire variable domain, with the rest obtained from reference TRBV19 and TRBJ2-5, is as follows: DGGITQSPKYLFRKEGQNVTLSCEQNLNHDAMYWYRQDPGQGLRLIYYSQIVNDFQKGDIAEGYSVSREKKESFPLTVTSAQKNPTAFYLCASSIGGGAETQYFGPGTRLLVL.

V and J are TRBV28 and TRBJ2-4; 12 bases match TRBD2. The CDR3 covers 15 residues. Germline CDR1 MDHEN, CDR2 SYDVKM. V was clipped by 8 bases and J by 5 bases; unmatched bases: 7. The CDR3 region is CASLGASGRENIQYF. DNA for the CDR3: TGTGCCAGCCTTGGGGCTAGCGGGAGGGAAAACATTCAGTACTTC.

The V and J genes are TRBV2 and TRBJ1-1; D unresolved. The CDR3 is 13 amino acids. Germline lookup yields CDR1 SNHLY and CDR2 FYNNEI. V shed 5 bases and J shed 6 bases, with 13 bases lying between them. The CDR3 sequence is CASSFSEGSEAFF. The CDR3 region has the DNA TGTGCCAGCAGTTTTTCCGAGGGTTCTGAAGCTTTCTTT. Combining the CDR3 with reference TRBV2 and TRBJ1-1 gives the whole variable domain EPEVTQTPSHQVTQMGQEVILRCVPISNHLYFYWYRQILGQKVEFLVSFYNNEISEKSEIFDDQFSVERPDGSNFTLKIRSTKLEDSAMYFCASSFSEGSEAFFGQGTRLTVV.